These 17 T cell receptor beta chains share one sample of origin, sequenced in a study of T cell responses to AZD1222 COVID-19 vaccine. This table comes from immunoSEQ multiplex PCR, and its TCRdb copy is limited to in-frame clones, with some not included. The table lists 75,000 to 100,000 clones, around 94% of them singletons. The material sequenced was peripheral blood, taken on day 0 of AZD1222 vaccination. All receptors derive from an adult in good health.

This rearrangement joins TRBV20-1 to TRBJ2-1; 9 nucleotides match TRBD2. CDR3 length: 14 amino acids. Germline V gene sequence: CDR1 DFQATT, CDR2 SNEGSKA (reference sequence). The V gene end was trimmed by 3 bases and the J gene end by 6 bases; junction bases not matched to a gene: 6. CDR3: CSASVAGGGNEQFF. CDR3 DNA sequence: TGCAGTGCTAGTGTGGCGGGAGGGGGCAATGAGCAGTTCTTC.

This clone turned up a few times. The V and J genes are TRBV7-9 and TRBJ2-7; D is possibly TRBD2 (5 bases). The germline V gene encodes CDR1 SEHNR and CDR2 FQNEAQ (reference sequence). V lost 3 bases, J lost 0 bases, and 9 bases lay in between. The CDR3 runs 14 residues. CDR3 amino acids: CASSFPDSSYEQYF. The CDR3 DNA reads as TGTGCCAGCAGCTTCCCGGACTCCTCCTACGAGCAGTACTTC.

The chain carries TRBV28 and TRBJ1-5; perhaps TRBD1 as D (6 bases). Per germline, CDR1 MDHEN and CDR2 SYDVKM. V lost 10 bases and J 10 bases, leaving 17 bases between the germline ends. This CDR3 has 12 residues. The CDR3 nucleotides read TGTGCCACGGTACTTAAGGGGGGTCCCCAGCATTTT. Translation: CATVLKGGPQHF.

The chain is built from TRBV20-1 and TRBJ2-5; a weak D match, TRBD2 (5 bases). Germline V lookup: CDR1 DFQATT, CDR2 SNEGSKA (reference sequence). The ends were cut back, 3 bases at V and 2 bases at J, with 13 bases in the middle. This CDR3 spans 14 amino acids. The CDR3 region has the DNA TGCAGTGCTAGTAGCCCCCGAGGGCAAGAGACCCAGTACTTC. This codes for CSASSPRGQETQYF.

This chain joins TRBV24-1 and TRBJ2-5, with D perhaps TRBD2 (6 bases). The V and J ends lost 4 bases and 1 base respectively, with 12 bases between them. The germline CDR1 and CDR2 sequences are KGHDR and SFDVKD. This CDR3 contains 15 residues. The CDR3 nucleotides read TGTGCCACCAGTGAAGGAGGGCCGTTCCAAGAGACCCAGTACTTC. Its translation: CATSEGGPFQETQYF.

The V call is TRBV12-3 or TRBV12-4, the J call TRBJ2-1, with a possible D match to TRBD2 (5 bases). The CDR3 has 13 residues. V gave up 7 bases and J gave up 8 bases, with 15 bases separating them. Written as DNA, the CDR3 is TGTGCCAGCAAACCCAACGGGGTGCATGAGCAGTTCTTC. It encodes CASKPNGVHEQFF.

This CDR3 reads CASSLLATEAFF. The CDR3 nucleotides read TGTGCCAGCAGTTTATTGGCCACTGAAGCTTTCTTT. The chain joins TRBV28 to TRBJ1-1; D uncertain. Germline V gene data show CDR1 as MDHEN and CDR2 as SYDVKM. V lost 1 base and J 4 bases, leaving 4 bases between the germline ends. CDR3 length: 12 residues.

The V and J genes are TRBV5-1 and TRBJ1-4; D possibly corresponds to TRBD1 (5 bases). Looked up from germline, CDR1 is SGHRS and CDR2 is YFSETQ. The CDR3 contains 15 residues. Trimming pared 1 base from V and 4 bases from J, leaving 11 bases between. The CDR3 spells CASSLQTGLNEKLFF. The CDR3 DNA is TGCGCCAGCAGCTTGCAGACGGGGCTTAATGAAAAACTGTTTTTT.

The V and J genes are TRBV6-1 and TRBJ1-1; D may be TRBD1 (5 bases). V was clipped by 0 bases and J by 5 bases, with 13 bases between them. The CDR3 contains 15 residues. The germline V gene has CDR1 MNHNS and CDR2 SASEGT. CDR3 loop: CASSEAKNRRTEAFF. In DNA form, the CDR3 reads TGTGCCAGCAGTGAAGCGAAAAACAGGAGGACTGAAGCTTTCTTT.

The chain joins TRBV5-5 to TRBJ1-5, with D possibly matching TRBD1 (5 bases). Germline CDR1 SGHKS, CDR2 YYEKEE (reference sequence). Trimming left V 0 bases short and J 5 bases short, with 18 bases between. There are 17 residues in the CDR3. CDR3 loop: CASSLARAYEGDQPQHF. The CDR3 DNA is TGTGCCAGCAGCTTGGCCAGGGCGTACGAAGGCGATCAGCCCCAGCATTTT.

The genes are TRBV7-3 and TRBJ1-2, with D hard to call. Germline-derived CDR1 and CDR2 are SGHTA and FQGTGA. The length of the CDR3 is 16 residues. Trimming cost V 2 bases and J 3 bases, with 16 bases left between them. Here the CDR3 DNA reads TGTGCCAGCAGCTTATGGTCACCCGGGGTGGACTATGGCTACACCTTC. Amino acids: CASSLWSPGVDYGYTF.

Here the CDR3 DNA reads TGTGCCAGCAGCTTAGGACTAGCGGGGGAGCAGTTCTTC. This sequence encodes CASSLGLAGEQFF. The chain recombines TRBV11-2 with TRBJ2-1, with 11 positions matching TRBD2. Germline V gives CDR1 SGHAT, CDR2 FQNNGV. Trimming cost V 1 base and J 10 bases; bases outside gene matches: 0. This CDR3 comprises 13 residues. Using reference TRBV11-2 and TRBJ2-1 for the parts outside the CDR3, the full variable domain is EAGVAQSPRYKIIEKRQSVAFWCNPISGHATLYWYQQILGQGPKLLIQFQNNGVVDDSQLPKDRFSAERLKGVDSTLKIQPAKLEDSAVYLCASSLGLAGEQFFGPGTRLTVL.

The chain couples TRBV19 to TRBJ2-5; D might be TRBD1 (5 bases). The CDR3 totals 14 residues. Germline CDR1 is LNHDA and CDR2 is SQIVND (reference sequence). The V end was cut by 6 bases, the J end by 5 bases, with 16 bases between. The DNA for the CDR3 is TGTGCCAGTAGCCCCCGGACAAACGGGGAGACCCAGTACTTC. Its protein is CASSPRTNGETQYF.

The chain recombines TRBV6-5 with TRBJ1-5; D is possibly TRBD1 (5 bases). V dropped 8 bases and J dropped 1 base, with 9 bases sitting between them. The CDR3 extends over 13 amino acids. Germline assignment: CDR1 MNHEY and CDR2 SVGAGI. The CDR3 region is CASGGNSNQPQHF. DNA of the CDR3: TGTGCCAGCGGGGGGAACAGCAATCAGCCCCAGCATTTT.

V gene TRBV3-1 (or the pseudogene TRBV3-2) combines with J gene TRBJ2-6; D call uncertain. Trimming left V 4 bases short and J 1 base short, with 11 bases between. The CDR3 consists of 16 residues. Germline-derived CDR1 and CDR2 are LGHDT and YNNKEL (reference sequence). In DNA, the CDR3 is TGTGCCAGCAGCCTAGGCGCTCTATCTGGGGCCAACGTCCTGACTTTC. It specifies CASSLGALSGANVLTF.

The chain is built from TRBV27 and TRBJ1-1; D is ambiguous. The germline V gene has CDR1 MNHEY and CDR2 SMNVEV (reference sequence). V was cut by 4 bases and J by 10 bases, with 16 bases left in between. The CDR3 extends over 13 amino acids. DNA for the CDR3: TGTGCCAGCAGTTCGCGCCCCTGGTCTGTAGCTTTCTTT. The encoded protein is CASSSRPWSVAFF.

The CDR3 here is CATSRDAGGGQPQHF. The CDR3 nucleotides are TGTGCCACCAGCAGAGATGCAGGGGGAGGCCAGCCCCAGCATTTT. The V and J genes are TRBV15 and TRBJ1-5; TRBD1 matches 7 bases. V gave up 0 bases and J gave up 7 bases; unmatched junction bases: 6. Per germline, CDR1 LNHNV and CDR2 YYDKDF (reference sequence). The CDR3 contains 15 residues.